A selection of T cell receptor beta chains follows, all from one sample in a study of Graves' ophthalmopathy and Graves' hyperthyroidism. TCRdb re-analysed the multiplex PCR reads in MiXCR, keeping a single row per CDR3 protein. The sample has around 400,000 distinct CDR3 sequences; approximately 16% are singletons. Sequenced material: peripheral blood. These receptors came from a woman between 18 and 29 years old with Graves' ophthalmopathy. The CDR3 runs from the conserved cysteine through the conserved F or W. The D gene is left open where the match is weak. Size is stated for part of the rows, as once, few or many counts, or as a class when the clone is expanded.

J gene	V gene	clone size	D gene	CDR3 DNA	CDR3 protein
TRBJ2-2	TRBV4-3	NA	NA	TGCGCCAGCAGCCAAGATAGAACTAGGGCCCTCAGCGGGGAGCTGTTTTTT	CASSQDRTRALSGELFF
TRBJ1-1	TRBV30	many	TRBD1	TGTGCCTGGAGTGCGACGCGGGACAGGGGAACTAAAGCTTTCTTT	CAWSATRDRGTKAFF
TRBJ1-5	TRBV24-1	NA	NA	TGTGCCACCAGTGACAACTACCAGGGCGGCAATCAGCCCCAGCATTTT	CATSDNYQGGNQPQHF
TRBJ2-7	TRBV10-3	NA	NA	TGTGCCATCACCTGGGACCAGGGAGGAGAGCAGTACTTC	CAITWDQGGEQYF
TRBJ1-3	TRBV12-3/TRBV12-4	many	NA	TGTGCCAGCACTTTGTCTGGAAACACCATATATTTT	CASTLSGNTIYF
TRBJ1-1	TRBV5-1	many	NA	TGCGCCAGCAGCTTGGCCGGTAATGAAGCTTTCTTT	CASSLAGNEAFF
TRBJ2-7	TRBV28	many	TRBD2	TGTGCCAGCAGTTTAGCGGGAGGTCGTTTAGCCTACGAGCAGTACTTC	CASSLAGGRLAYEQYF
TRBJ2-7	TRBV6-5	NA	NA	TGTGCCAGCAGTTACTCCCAAAGTACATCCTACGAGCAGTACTTC	CASSYSQSTSYEQYF
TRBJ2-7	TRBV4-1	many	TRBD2	TGCGCCAGCAGCTGGACTAGCGGGGACTACGAGCAGTACTTC	CASSWTSGDYEQYF
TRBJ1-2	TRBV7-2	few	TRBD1	TGTGCCAGCAGCTTAGGACAGGGGGCGCCGGGCTACACCTTC	CASSLGQGAPGYTF
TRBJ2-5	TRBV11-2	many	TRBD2	TGTGCCAGCAGCACCGGGACTAGTAGGCAAGAGACCCAGTACTTC	CASSTGTSRQETQYF
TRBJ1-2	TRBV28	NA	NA	TGTGCCAGCAGTCCCGGTGACGGAGACTATGGCTACACCTTC	CASSPGDGDYGYTF
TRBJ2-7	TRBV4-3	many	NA	TGCGCCAGCAGCCAAGGGTCGGGCCCCTACGAGCAGTACTTC	CASSQGSGPYEQYF
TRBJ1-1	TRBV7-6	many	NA	TGTGCCAGCAGCTTAGCGAAGTCTAGTGGGGGCGGGTATACTGAAGCTTTCTTT	CASSLAKSSGGGYTEAFF
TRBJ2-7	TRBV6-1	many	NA	TGTGCCAGCAGTGAATTGGGGGACGAGCAGTACTTC	CASSELGDEQYF
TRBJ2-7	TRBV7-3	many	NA	TGTGCCAGCAGCTTAAACAGGGACGGCTACGAGCAGTACTTC	CASSLNRDGYEQYF
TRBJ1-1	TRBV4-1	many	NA	TGCGCCAGCAGCCAAGAAGGTCCGGTGAACACTGAAGCTTTCTTT	CASSQEGPVNTEAFF
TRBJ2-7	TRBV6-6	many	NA	TGTGCCAGCACCTCCCTTCGAGGTAGTGCTATCGGGGGACATTCGGGCTACGAGCAGTACTTC	CASTSLRGSAIGGHSGYEQYF
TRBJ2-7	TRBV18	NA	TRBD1	TGTGCCAGCTCACCGACAGGGGGGACTATCTACGAGCAGTACTTC	CASSPTGGTIYEQYF
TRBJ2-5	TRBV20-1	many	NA	TGCAGTGCAACTCTGGGCCTTGTCGTGGAGACCCAGTACTTC	CSATLGLVVETQYF
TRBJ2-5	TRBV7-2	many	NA	TGTGCCAGCAGCTTGGGGACCCGCGGGGAGGAGACCCAGTACTTC	CASSLGTRGEETQYF
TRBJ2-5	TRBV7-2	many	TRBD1	TGTGCCAGCAGCTTCGACAGGGGCGGGGAGACCCAGTACTTC	CASSFDRGGETQYF
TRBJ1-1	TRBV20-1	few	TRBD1	TGCAGTGCTAGTAACAGGGACAGAGCCACTGAAGCTTTCTTT	CSASNRDRATEAFF
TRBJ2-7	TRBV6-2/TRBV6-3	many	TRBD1	TGTGCCAGCAGACCATGGACAGGGGCCTACGAGCAGTACTTC	CASRPWTGAYEQYF
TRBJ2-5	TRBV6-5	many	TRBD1	TGTGCCAGCAGTTACACAGGGGTAGAGACCCAGTACTTC	CASSYTGVETQYF
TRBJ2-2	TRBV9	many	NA	TGTGCCAGCAGCGTAGAAGGGGGAACCGGGGAGCTGTTTTTT	CASSVEGGTGELFF
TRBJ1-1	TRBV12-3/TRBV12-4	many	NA	TGTGCCAGCAGCGCCAGGATGAACACTGAAGCTTTCTTT	CASSARMNTEAFF